Listed below are T cell receptor beta chains from one sample, sequenced in a study of blood T cell repertoires in COVID-19. Assay used: immunoSEQ multiplex PCR; TCRdb lists only in-frame clones, some missing. The repertoire includes under 450,000 clones, around 83% of them detected once, and around 5% sits in the top ten. The sample comprised PBMCs or T cells enriched from blood (not recorded which). These receptors were collected from a woman in her forties or fifties who had recovered from COVID-19. CDR3s include the opening cysteine and the closing phenylalanine or tryptophan. A D gene is named only where the DNA matches it firmly. Expanded clones are given a class, and other clones once, few, many or no size at all.

TRBV5-4	TRBD1	NA	TRBJ2-2	TGTGCCAGCAGGGACAGGGCGAACACCGGGGAGCTGTTTTTT	CASRDRANTGELFF
TRBV19	NA	NA	TRBJ1-5	TGTGCCAGTACCAAAGGGGGCAATCAGCCCCAGCATTTT	CASTKGGNQPQHF
TRBV19	NA	NA	TRBJ2-7	TGTGCCAGTAGTATAGGCGGGGGCGCAGGTTACGAGCAGTACTTC	CASSIGGGAGYEQYF
TRBV5-1	TRBD2	NA	TRBJ2-7	TGCGCCAGCAGCTTTTCGGGACTAGCGGGGGAAGAGCAGTACTTC	CASSFSGLAGEEQYF
TRBV7-2	NA	NA	TRBJ1-5	TGTGCCAGCAGCTCCGGAGGTCGCAGCAATCAGCCCCAGCATTTT	CASSSGGRSNQPQHF
TRBV19	NA	NA	TRBJ1-5	TGTGCCAGTATCCCGGACCCGGGGGGGCCCCAGCATTTT	CASIPDPGGPQHF
TRBV20-1	NA	NA	TRBJ1-1	TGCAGTACGGAAGGTGGGGCGTTAGCTTTCTTT	CSTEGGALAFF
TRBV14	NA	NA	TRBJ1-3	TGTGCCAGCAGCTCCCGCCTGGAGGGGACTGGAAACACCATATATTTT	CASSSRLEGTGNTIYF
TRBV7-9	NA	once	TRBJ1-1	TGTGCCAGCAGCCCAGGGCGAATGAACACTGAAGCTTTCTTT	CASSPGRMNTEAFF
TRBV4-2	NA	NA	TRBJ1-1	TGTGCCAGCAGCCAAGGTAGCCCCCCCCAAGCTTTCTTT	CASSQGSPPQAFF
TRBV11-2	TRBD1	NA	TRBJ1-2	TGTGCCAGCAGCGTCCTCACAGGGGCGACTAACTATGGCTACACCTTC	CASSVLTGATNYGYTF
TRBV4-1	TRBD2	once	TRBJ2-5	TGCGCCAGCAGCCAACTCGCTAGCGGGAGGGGTAGTGTGTCCCAGTACTTC	CASSQLASGRGSVSQYF
TRBV7-2	NA	NA	TRBJ1-2	TGTGCCAGCAGCACCGCCGGGGGGGCCTATGGCTACACCTTC	CASSTAGGAYGYTF
TRBV9	TRBD1	NA	TRBJ1-4	TGTGCCAGCAGCGTACAGGGGGCTAATGAAAAACTGTTTTTT	CASSVQGANEKLFF
TRBV27	NA	NA	TRBJ2-7	TGTGCCAGCAGTGCCCCGGGGCGGGGCTCCTACGAGCAGTACTTC	CASSAPGRGSYEQYF
TRBV19	NA	once	TRBJ1-5	TGTGCCAGTAGTATTACCCGGGATCAGCCCCAGCATTTT	CASSITRDQPQHF
TRBV6-2/TRBV6-3	NA	NA	TRBJ1-1	TGTGCCAGCAGTTATTTCCGGGACACTGAAGCTTTCTTT	CASSYFRDTEAFF
TRBV4-1	NA	NA	TRBJ1-4	TGCGCCAGCAGCCAAGTTCAGGGGATGAGTGAAAAACTGTTTTTT	CASSQVQGMSEKLFF
TRBV20-1	TRBD2	NA	TRBJ2-3	TGCAGTGGAGCGGGGGATACGCAGTATTTT	CSGAGDTQYF
TRBV28	TRBD1	NA	TRBJ1-1	TGTGCCAGCAGTTCAACAGGGGGAGGTACTGAAGCTTTCTTT	CASSSTGGGTEAFF
TRBV6-5	NA	once	TRBJ1-6	TGTGCCAGCAGCACGACAGAGCCACCCCTCCACTTT	CASSTTEPPLHF
TRBV19	NA	NA	TRBJ1-5	TGTGCCAGTAGTGCCACAGGGAGGGCCCAGCCCCAGCATTTT	CASSATGRAQPQHF
TRBV5-6	NA	NA	TRBJ1-4	TGTGCCAGCAGCTTGGAGCCAGGGGTGGAAAAACTGTTTTTT	CASSLEPGVEKLFF
TRBV7-8	NA	once	TRBJ1-5	TGTGCCAGCAGCTTGAAACCGACTTTATGGCCCCAGCATTTT	CASSLKPTLWPQHF
TRBV3-1/TRBV3-2	NA	many	TRBJ2-7	TGTGCCAGCAGCCAAGTCGGGCAGGACTTCTCCTACGAGCAGTACTTC	CASSQVGQDFSYEQYF
TRBV9	NA	NA	TRBJ2-5	TGTGCCAGCAGCGTAGGGCACGGGAACCAAGAGACCCAGTACTTC	CASSVGHGNQETQYF
TRBV6-2/TRBV6-3	TRBD1	NA	TRBJ1-2	TGTGCCAGCAGTCAACCCCTAGGGACAGGGGGCGCATGGGGCTACACCTTC	CASSQPLGTGGAWGYTF
TRBV6-1	NA	NA	TRBJ1-2	TGTGCCAGCAGTGAAGCGCCGGGGGGAGGGGGCTACACCTTC	CASSEAPGGGGYTF
TRBV7-2	NA	NA	TRBJ2-6	TGTGCCAGCAGCGCGGGTGCATGGGTCAACAACTCTGGGGCCAACGTCCTGACTTTC	CASSAGAWVNNSGANVLTF
TRBV6-1	NA	NA	TRBJ1-5	TGTGCCAGCAGTGAAGGGCTACAGCGCAATCAGCCCCAGCATTTT	CASSEGLQRNQPQHF
TRBV2	TRBD2	few	TRBJ2-6	TGTGCCAGCAGTAGACTAGCGGGGGACCTCTCTGGGGCCAACGTCCTGACTTTC	CASSRLAGDLSGANVLTF
TRBV11-3	NA	NA	TRBJ2-1	TGTGCCAGCAGCTTGGAACAGGGCGCGAATGAGCAGTTCTTC	CASSLEQGANEQFF
TRBV19	TRBD1	NA	TRBJ2-7	TGTGCCAGTAGTATCCGGACAGGCCTCCTCCCGGAGCAGTACTTC	CASSIRTGLLPEQYF
TRBV29-1	NA	NA	TRBJ2-7	TGCAGCGTCCGAGATCCTCCCGAGCAGTACTTC	CSVRDPPEQYF
TRBV19	TRBD1	NA	TRBJ1-2	TGTGCCAGTAGCACTGGGACAGGTCCATATGGCTACACCTTC	CASSTGTGPYGYTF
TRBV4-3	TRBD2	once	TRBJ2-1	TGCGCCAGCAGCCAATTTATAGCGGGGGGGCGCGAGCAGTTCTTC	CASSQFIAGGREQFF
TRBV5-1	TRBD2	NA	TRBJ2-5	TGCGCCAGCAGCTTGGGTAGCGGGGGCCAAGAGACCCAGTACTTC	CASSLGSGGQETQYF
TRBV5-1	NA	NA	TRBJ2-5	TGCGCCAGCAGCTTCACGGGCCAAGAGACCCAGTACTTC	CASSFTGQETQYF
TRBV14	NA	NA	TRBJ1-1	TGTGCCAGCAGCCAAGACTGGGGGGGGCTAGGGGACACTGAAGCTTTCTTT	CASSQDWGGLGDTEAFF
TRBV5-6	NA	NA	TRBJ1-1	TGTGCCAGCTGGAAGGTCAGGGGTGAAGCTTTCTTT	CASWKVRGEAFF
TRBV3-1/TRBV3-2	NA	NA	TRBJ1-2	TGTGCCAGCAGGCGATCAGCGGACCCGATTTATGGCTACACCTTC	CASRRSADPIYGYTF
TRBV4-2	NA	NA	TRBJ1-2	TGTGCCAGCAGCCAAGTTGGCCCAGGGCCTAACTATGGCTACACCTTC	CASSQVGPGPNYGYTF
TRBV11-3	NA	NA	TRBJ2-1	TGTGCCAGCAGCTTAGATAAAATCCATGAGCAGTTCTTC	CASSLDKIHEQFF
TRBV18	TRBD1	NA	TRBJ1-5	TGTGCCAGCTCACCACCGTTGGGACAGAGAAATCAGCCCCAGCATTTT	CASSPPLGQRNQPQHF
TRBV5-6	TRBD2	few	TRBJ2-5	TGTGCCAGCAGCTATGGACTAGCGGGAGGGGGGGAGACCCAGTACTTC	CASSYGLAGGGETQYF